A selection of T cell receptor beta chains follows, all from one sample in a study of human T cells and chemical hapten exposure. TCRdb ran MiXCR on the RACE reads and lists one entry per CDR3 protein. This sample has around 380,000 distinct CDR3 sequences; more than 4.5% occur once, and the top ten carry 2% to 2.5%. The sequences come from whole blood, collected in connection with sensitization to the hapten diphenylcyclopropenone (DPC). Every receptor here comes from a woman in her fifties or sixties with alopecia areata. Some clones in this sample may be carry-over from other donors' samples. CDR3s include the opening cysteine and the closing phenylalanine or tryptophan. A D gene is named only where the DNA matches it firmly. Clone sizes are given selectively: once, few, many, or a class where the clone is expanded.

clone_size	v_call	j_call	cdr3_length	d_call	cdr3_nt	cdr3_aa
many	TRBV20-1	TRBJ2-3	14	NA	TGCAGTGCTAGAACGGCGGCTAGCACAGATACGCAGTATTTT	CSARTAASTDTQYF
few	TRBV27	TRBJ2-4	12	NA	TGTGCCAGCACGGGGGCCCAAAACATTCAGTACTTC	CASTGAQNIQYF
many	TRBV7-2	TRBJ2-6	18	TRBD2	TGTGCCAGCACCCCCTGGACTAGCGGGGGAACTGGGGCCAACGTCCTGACTTTC	CASTPWTSGGTGANVLTF
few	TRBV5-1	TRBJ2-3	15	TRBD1	TGCGCCAGCAGCTTGGCCCGGGACAGGGGTGATACGCAGTATTTT	CASSLARDRGDTQYF
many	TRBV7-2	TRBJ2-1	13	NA	TGTGCCAGCAGCCCCCGGGACTACAATGAGCAGTTCTTC	CASSPRDYNEQFF
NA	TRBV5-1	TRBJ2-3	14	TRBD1	TGCGCCAGCAGCGCAGGGGGCAGGACAGATACGCAGTATTTT	CASSAGGRTDTQYF
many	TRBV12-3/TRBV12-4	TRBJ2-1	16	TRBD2	TGTGCCAGCAGTCCCTGGACTAGCGGGAGAGGTAATGAGCAGTTCTTC	CASSPWTSGRGNEQFF
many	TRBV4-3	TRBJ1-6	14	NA	TGCGCCAGCAGCCAAGAGGGCCGAGGATCACCCCTCCACTTT	CASSQEGRGSPLHF
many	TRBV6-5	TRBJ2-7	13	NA	TGTGCCAGCAGTAAAGGTACCGTACGGGAGCAGTACTTC	CASSKGTVREQYF
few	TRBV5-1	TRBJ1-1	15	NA	TGCGCCAGCAGCCCGCAGGAGGCTATGAACACTGAAGCTTTCTTT	CASSPQEAMNTEAFF
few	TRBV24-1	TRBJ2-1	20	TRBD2	TGTGCCACCGAGTCCGGGGGGGATTGGACTAGCGGGAGGGCCCTCGATGAGCAGTTCTTC	CATESGGDWTSGRALDEQFF
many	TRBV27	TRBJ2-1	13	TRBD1	TGTGCCAGCAGTTCCACAGGGGTTAGCGAGCAGTTCTTC	CASSSTGVSEQFF
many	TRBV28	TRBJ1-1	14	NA	TGTGCCAGCAGTTTTCGGTCGGGGGAGGGTGAAGCTTTCTTT	CASSFRSGEGEAFF
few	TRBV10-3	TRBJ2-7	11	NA	TGTGCCATCACTGCAAACTACGAGCAGTACTTC	CAITANYEQYF
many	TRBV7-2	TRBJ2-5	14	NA	TGTGCCAGCAGCTTAGACCTGGGGCCAGAGACCCAGTACTTC	CASSLDLGPETQYF
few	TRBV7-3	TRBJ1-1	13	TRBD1	TGTGCCAGCAGCTGGGACAGGGAATCTGAAGCTTTCTTT	CASSWDRESEAFF
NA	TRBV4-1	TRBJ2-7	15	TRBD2	TGCGCCAGCAGCCAAGATGCGGGGGGAGAGAGAGAGCAGTACTTC	CASSQDAGGEREQYF
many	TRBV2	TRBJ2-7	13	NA	TGTGCCAGCAGCGCGGGACAGCCGTACGAGCAGTACTTC	CASSAGQPYEQYF
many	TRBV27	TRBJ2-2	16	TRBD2	TGTGCCAGCAGATATGGGCTAGCGGCGAACACCGGGGAGCTGTTTTTT	CASRYGLAANTGELFF
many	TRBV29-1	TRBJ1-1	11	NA	TGCAGCGGGGGACACAACACTGAAGCTTTCTTT	CSGGHNTEAFF
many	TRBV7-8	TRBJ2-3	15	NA	TGTGCCAGCAGCTCCCGGGAGTCTCGGGTTCGTCCGCAGTATTTT	CASSSRESRVRPQYF
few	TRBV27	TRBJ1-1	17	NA	TGTGCCAGCAGTTTATACCGGGGGGTGTCCAGGCAGACTGAAGCTTTCTTT	CASSLYRGVSRQTEAFF
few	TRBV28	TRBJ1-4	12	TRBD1	TGTGCCACCAGGGGGGACGGGGAAAAACTGTTTTTT	CATRGDGEKLFF
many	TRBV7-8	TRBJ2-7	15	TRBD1	TGTGCCAGCAGCTCCCGGGACAGCCTAGGCTACGAGCAGTACTTC	CASSSRDSLGYEQYF
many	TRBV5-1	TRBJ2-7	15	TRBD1	TGCGCCAGCAGCTTGACAGGGGAGAGGTCCTACGAGCAGTACTTC	CASSLTGERSYEQYF
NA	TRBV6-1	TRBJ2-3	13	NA	TGTGCCAGTGTTGGGGAGGTGACAGATACGCAGTATTTT	CASVGEVTDTQYF
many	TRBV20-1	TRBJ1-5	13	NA	TGCAGTGCTATTTCCAGGGAAAATCAGCCCCAGCATTTT	CSAISRENQPQHF
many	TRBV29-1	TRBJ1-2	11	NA	TGCAGCGTTGGGGGGCTCTATGGCTACACCTTC	CSVGGLYGYTF
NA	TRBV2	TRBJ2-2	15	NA	TGTGCCAGCAGTGAAGCTTTGGCACTCACCGGGGAGCTGTTTTTT	CASSEALALTGELFF
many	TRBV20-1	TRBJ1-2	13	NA	TGCAGTGCTAGTTCTGGAAGGAACTATGGCTACACCTTC	CSASSGRNYGYTF
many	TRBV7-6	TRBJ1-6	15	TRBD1	TGTGCCAGCAGCTTAGCCCGGGACAGGGCCTCACCCCTCCACTTT	CASSLARDRASPLHF
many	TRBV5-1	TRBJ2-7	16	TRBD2	TGCGCCAGCAGCTGGCGAAGCGGGGGCCTCTCCTACGAGCAGTACTTC	CASSWRSGGLSYEQYF
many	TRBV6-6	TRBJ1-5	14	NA	TGTGCCAGCAGTTACGGGGATAGCAATCAGCCCCAGCATTTT	CASSYGDSNQPQHF
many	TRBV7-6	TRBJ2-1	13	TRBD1	TGTGCCAGCAGCTGGACAGGGGTCAATGAGCAGTTCTTC	CASSWTGVNEQFF
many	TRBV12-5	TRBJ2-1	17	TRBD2	TGTGCTAGTGGTTTGGAGTTAGCGGGGCTTCGGGCGAATGAGCAGTTCTTC	CASGLELAGLRANEQFF
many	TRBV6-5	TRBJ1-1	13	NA	TGTGCCAGCAGTTGGAACGGGAACACTGAAGCTTTCTTT	CASSWNGNTEAFF
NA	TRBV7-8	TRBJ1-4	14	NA	TGTGCCAGCAGCTTAGGGGGGTGGAATGAAAAACTGTTTTTT	CASSLGGWNEKLFF
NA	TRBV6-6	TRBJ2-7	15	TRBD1	TGTGCCAGCAGTAACCGGGACAGGGGGTCCTACGAGCAGTACTTC	CASSNRDRGSYEQYF
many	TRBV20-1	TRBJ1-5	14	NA	TGCAGTGCTATCCCAGGGAGCAGCAATCAGCCCCAGCATTTT	CSAIPGSSNQPQHF
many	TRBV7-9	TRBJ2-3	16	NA	TGTGCCAGCAGCCAACTGGGGGAGCGGAGGATAGATACGCAGTATTTT	CASSQLGERRIDTQYF
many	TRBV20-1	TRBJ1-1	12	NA	TGCAGTGCTAGAGCCCAGGACAAAGAAGCTTTCTTT	CSARAQDKEAFF
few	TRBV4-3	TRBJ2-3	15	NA	TGCGCCAGCAGCCAGGGCCTAGGAGGGGGAGATACGCAGTATTTT	CASSQGLGGGDTQYF
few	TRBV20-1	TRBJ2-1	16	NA	TGCAGTGCTTCCAGACCCACGGGGAGCTCCTACAATGAGCAGTTCTTC	CSASRPTGSSYNEQFF
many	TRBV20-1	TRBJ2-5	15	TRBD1	TGCAGTGCTAGGGGGGACAGGTCCATGCAAGAGACCCAGTACTTC	CSARGDRSMQETQYF
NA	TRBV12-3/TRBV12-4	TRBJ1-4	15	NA	TGTGCCAGCAGTTTAGGAGGGGGGGTTAATGAAAAACTGTTTTTT	CASSLGGGVNEKLFF